This TCR beta chain was sequenced for a study of shared clonotypes between healthy human individuals. This CDR3 has 16 amino acids. Germline V gene data show CDR1 as SGDLS and CDR2 as YYNGEE. V was pared by 4 bases and J by 2 bases, with 17 bases between. Profiled with immunoSEQ multiplex PCR; TCRdb holds only in-frame clones, not every one. The sample includes about a million clones, approximately 77% of them seen just once. Donors had no recently reported acute infections or vaccinations and were HIV-negative. The receptor was isolated from a man between 18 and 29 years old in good health. Some clones in this sample may be carry-over from other donors' samples. The V and J genes are TRBV9 and TRBJ2-3; a possible D gene is TRBD2 (6 bases). Sequencing was carried out using memory CD4+ T cells from PBMCs. Sample subset: CD45RA-negative fraction. The chain's CDR3 is CASSTAVGLSTDTQYF. CDR3 in DNA: TGTGCCAGCAGCACCGCCGTGGGACTTTCCACAGATACGCAGTATTTT.